Sequencing of this TCR beta chain was carried out in a study of T-cell memory formation after mild COVID-19. About the study: Clusters were largely donor specific.

Constant-segment-primed 5'RACE gave TCR alpha and TCR beta cDNA libraries with sample barcodes and UMIs. TCRdb reanalysed the 5' RACE reads using MiXCR and keeps one entry per CDR3 protein. The sample includes roughly 560,000 distinct CDR3 sequences, roughly 20% seen only once; the top ten take about an eighth. A word on this clonotype: Its antigen is still unknown.

Study-wide results and limits: Some SARS-CoV-2-responding clones were already detected in memory before infection. Whereas later expanders leaned CD4+, clones contracting day 15 to 85 showed a balanced CD4/CD8 makeup.

This CDR3 spans 13 amino acids. The V end was cut by 4 bases, the J end by 4 bases, with 8 bases between. Germline-derived CDR1 and CDR2 are SGHVS and FNYEAQ. This sequence originates from an adult woman who had mild COVID-19 (a few samples of this study predate the infection). Cell type and time point are not known. The V call is TRBV7-6, the J call TRBJ1-5; D possibly corresponds to TRBD1 (6 bases). The sample comprised PBMCs or a T cell subset sorted from them (not recorded which). The CDR3 DNA reads TGTGCCAGCAGCTCCACAGGGAATCAGCCCCAGCATTTT. Its protein product is CASSSTGNQPQHF.